This entry lists 7 T cell receptor beta chains sequenced from one sample in a study of PD-1 blockade in mismatch repair-deficient tumors. TCRdb's copy holds only in-frame clones and misses some; the assay was immunoSEQ multiplex PCR. The repertoire holds some 100,000 clones, with 82% as singletons. Sequences were derived from peripheral blood, sampled roughly 35 weeks after starting pembrolizumab. These receptor sequences come from an adult with mismatch repair-deficient cancer.

This clone was observed once. The chain has TRBV5-4 and TRBJ1-4; the D is unclear. V lost 6 bases, J lost 8 bases, and 17 bases lay in between. Germline V lookup: CDR1 SGHNT, CDR2 YYREEE (reference sequence). This CDR3 has 14 residues. The CDR3 DNA reads TGTGCCAGCAAAAAGGGTGGTACCGGGGAAAAACTGTTTTTT. Translating it yields CASKKGGTGEKLFF. Drawing the rest from reference TRBV5-4 and TRBJ1-4, the complete variable domain is ETGVTQSPTHLIKTRGQQVTLRCSSQSGHNTVSWYQQALGQGPQFIFQYYREEENGRGNFPPRFSGLQFPNYSSELNVNALELDDSALYLCASKKGGTGEKLFFGSGTQLSVL.

V usage is TRBV2 and J usage is TRBJ1-1; perhaps TRBD1 as D (6 bases). Germline V lookup: CDR1 SNHLY, CDR2 FYNNEI. The CDR3 is 15 amino acids. V was clipped by 4 bases and J by 1 base, with 13 bases between them. The CDR3 is CASSGTAWANTEAFF. For the CDR3, the DNA is TGTGCCAGCAGTGGGACAGCCTGGGCGAACACTGAAGCTTTCTTT.

This chain uses TRBV18 with TRBJ2-5, with a tentative D call TRBD1 (6 bases). The ends were cut back, 6 bases at V and 5 bases at J, with 13 bases in the middle. CDR1 and CDR2 (germline): KGHSH, LQKENI. The CDR3 has 13 residues. In DNA form, the CDR3 reads TGTGCCAGCTCCCCGGGACAAACCGAGACCCAGTACTTC. Translated: CASSPGQTETQYF.

This chain joins TRBV15 and TRBJ1-2; the D gene is possibly TRBD1 (6 bases). Trimming cost V 5 bases and J 2 bases, with 15 bases left between them. The CDR3 runs to 15 residues. Germline CDR1 is LNHNV and CDR2 is YYDKDF (reference sequence). As DNA, the CDR3 is TGTGCCACCAGCCGCCGGGGGGCGGGGAACTATGGCTACACCTTC. It encodes CATSRRGAGNYGYTF.

V usage is TRBV14 and J usage is TRBJ2-1, with D possibly TRBD1 on 6 matching bases. Trimming removed 4 bases from V and 9 bases from J, with 16 bases in between. Germline V gene sequence: CDR1 SGHDN, CDR2 FVKESK. This CDR3 spans 14 amino acids. CDR3 sequence reads: CASSLRGYYGEQFF. Written as DNA, the CDR3 is TGTGCCAGCAGCCTCAGGGGCTATTATGGTGAGCAGTTCTTC. Drawing the rest from reference TRBV14 and TRBJ2-1, the complete variable domain is EAGVTQFPSHSVIEKGQTVTLRCDPISGHDNLYWYRRVMGKEIKFLLHFVKESKQDESGMPNNRFLAERTGGTYSTLKVQPAELEDSGVYFCASSLRGYYGEQFFGPGTRLTVL.

For the CDR3, the DNA is TGTGCCAGCAGCGGGACAGGGTCGAACACCGGGGAGCTGTTTTTT. It encodes CASSGTGSNTGELFF. The chain links TRBV5-5 to TRBJ2-2; TRBD1 matches at 9 bases. The CDR3 is 15 amino acids. Germline trimming cut 4 bases from V and 0 bases from J; bases unmatched to any gene: 1. Germline V lookup: CDR1 SGHKS, CDR2 YYEKEE (reference sequence).

Of note for this clone: Sequence at one end of the junction differs from germline and may be a read error. The chain links TRBV7-7 to TRBJ2-3; 8 nucleotides match TRBD2. Germline loops: CDR1 SSHAT, CDR2 FNYEAQ (reference sequence). This CDR3 region has 15 residues. The CDR3 loop reads CASSPDPGGVDTQYF. The DNA of the CDR3 is TGTGCTAGCAGCCCGGACCCGGGGGGGGTAGATACGCAGTATTTT.